This TCR beta chain was sequenced for a study of shared clonotypes between healthy human individuals. Across the study: The donor pool was made up of a couple of women and a few men aged 18 to 49. Findings and caveats of the study: Clonotypes that were shared across a few donors made up approximately 5% of naive CD4 clonotypes. Among the subsets, naive ones generally showed larger estimated richness than memory ones.

CD4+ cell separation produced CD45RA+ naive and CD45RA-negative memory subsets. The CDR3 has 14 amino acids. V lost 0 bases to trimming and J lost 2 bases, with 7 bases between them. In germline, CDR1 is MGHRA, CDR2 YSYEKL. The data were produced by immunoSEQ multiplex PCR, yet TCRdb's version contains in-frame clones alone and is incomplete. Here the sample spans 2 million to 3 million clones, approximately 94% being singletons. About this clone: Its specificity is unknown. This specimen includes other DNA sequences encoding the same CDR3.

Material for sequencing was naive CD4+ T cells from PBMCs. Subset specified: CD45RA+ positively selected. The V call is TRBV4-1, the J call TRBJ1-2; D gene ambiguous. The sequence was collected from a man between 18 and 29 years old in good health. Some clones in this sample may be carry-over from other donors' samples. The CDR3 protein is CASSQEWGNYGYTF. DNA of the CDR3: TGCGCCAGCAGCCAAGAATGGGGAAACTATGGCTACACCTTC.